The clone carrying this TCR beta chain is a singleton in its sample. The data belong to a study of radiation and T cells in renal cell carcinoma. Generated by immunoSEQ multiplex PCR, the TCRdb table keeps only in-frame clones and is missing some. The data show 150,000 or so clones, about 85% seen once. V was clipped by 7 bases and J by 7 bases, with 15 bases between them. The CDR3 is 13 residues long. The germline V gene encodes CDR1 LGHNA and CDR2 YNFKEQ. Time point defined: baseline pretreatment blood. Stated treatment: 15 Gy SBRT to primary tumor, nephrectomy 4 weeks later. After SBRT, blood was collected at 2 and 4 weeks, plus baseline.

The receptor comes from a woman aged 70-85 years with renal cell carcinoma. The starting material was blood, obtained from a patient whose treatment included radiotherapy and nephrectomy. The chain carries TRBV4-2 and TRBJ2-3, with D unresolved. The CDR3 is CASTPPTGYTQYF. For the CDR3, the DNA is TGTGCCAGCACCCCTCCCACCGGGTATACGCAGTATTTT.